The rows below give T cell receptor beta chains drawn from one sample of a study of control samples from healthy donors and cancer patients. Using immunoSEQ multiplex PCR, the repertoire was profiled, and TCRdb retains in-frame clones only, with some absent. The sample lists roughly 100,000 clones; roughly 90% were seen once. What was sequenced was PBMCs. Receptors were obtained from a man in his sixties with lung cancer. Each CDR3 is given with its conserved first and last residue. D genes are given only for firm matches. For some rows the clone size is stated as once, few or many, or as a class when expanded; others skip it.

CDR3: CASSSSNGQKQFF; DNA: TGTGCCAGCAGCTCCTCTAATGGCCAGAAGCAGTTCTTC; size: NA; V: TRBV7-3; J: TRBJ2-1; D: NA
CDR3: CASSVVAGDSAPLHF; DNA: TGTGCCAGCAGCGTAGTCGCAGGGGACTCGGCACCCCTCCACTTT; size: NA; V: TRBV9; J: TRBJ1-6; D: NA
CDR3: CASSFGGGTYGYTF; DNA: TGTGCCAGCAGCTTCGGAGGGGGCACCTATGGCTACACCTTC; size: once; V: TRBV11-3; J: TRBJ1-2; D: TRBD1
CDR3: CASSFRTSGTQETQYF; DNA: TGTGCCAGCAGCTTCAGGACTAGCGGGACCCAAGAGACCCAGTACTTC; size: NA; V: TRBV5-4; J: TRBJ2-5; D: TRBD2
CDR3: CASSRKSIGEAGELFF; DNA: TGTGCCAGCAGCCGGAAATCAATCGGAGAAGCCGGGGAGCTGTTTTTT; size: once; V: TRBV5-5; J: TRBJ2-2; D: NA
CDR3: CSVYRGAEAFF; DNA: TGCAGCGTTTACAGGGGAGCTGAAGCTTTCTTT; size: NA; V: TRBV29-1; J: TRBJ1-1; D: TRBD1
CDR3: CASSRVTGNTIYF; DNA: TGTGCCAGCAGTAGGGTTACTGGAAACACCATATATTTT; size: NA; V: TRBV6-5; J: TRBJ1-3; D: NA
CDR3: CASSLEYAGFRETQYF; DNA: TGCGCCAGCAGCCTAGAATACGCAGGGTTCAGAGAGACCCAGTACTTC; size: NA; V: TRBV4-1; J: TRBJ2-5; D: NA
CDR3: CASSHGYRSYNSPLHF; DNA: TGTGCCAGCAGTCATGGCTATCGCTCCTATAATTCACCCCTCCACTTT; size: NA; V: TRBV27; J: TRBJ1-6; D: NA
CDR3: CAWRTGSRTGELFF; DNA: TGTGCCTGGAGGACAGGGTCACGGACCGGGGAGCTGTTTTTT; size: few; V: TRBV30; J: TRBJ2-2; D: TRBD1
CDR3: CASGLVANTEAFF; DNA: TGTGCTAGTGGTTTGGTAGCGAACACTGAAGCTTTCTTT; size: NA; V: TRBV12-5; J: TRBJ1-1; D: NA
CDR3: CASGLVLDGQGVDGQPQHF; DNA: TGTGCTAGTGGTTTGGTCTTGGATGGACAGGGGGTGGATGGTCAGCCCCAGCATTTT; size: few; V: TRBV12-5; J: TRBJ1-5; D: TRBD1
CDR3: CASSTGTGGNHGYTF; DNA: TGTGCCAGTAGTACCGGGACAGGGGGGAATCATGGCTACACCTTC; size: NA; V: TRBV19; J: TRBJ1-2; D: TRBD1
CDR3: CASSFGAGGPRETQYF; DNA: TGTGCCAGCAGCTTTGGAGCGGGGGGGCCCCGGGAGACCCAGTACTTC; size: once; V: TRBV7-2; J: TRBJ2-5; D: TRBD2
CDR3: CASSFTRGGELFF; DNA: TGTGCCAGCAGCTTTACCCGTGGCGGGGAGCTGTTTTTT; size: NA; V: TRBV5-6; J: TRBJ2-2; D: NA
CDR3: CASSPQDSSYTEAFF; DNA: TGCGCCAGCAGCCCCCAGGACTCCTCGTACACTGAAGCTTTCTTT; size: NA; V: TRBV5-1; J: TRBJ1-1; D: NA
CDR3: CATSDTGAAQETQYF; DNA: TGTGCCACCAGTGATACAGGGGCGGCGCAAGAGACCCAGTACTTC; size: NA; V: TRBV24-1; J: TRBJ2-5; D: TRBD1
CDR3: CAWNTVYSGDTIYF; DNA: TGTGCCTGGAACACGGTCTACAGCGGGGACACCATATATTTT; size: NA; V: TRBV30; J: TRBJ1-3; D: NA
CDR3: CASSPGLAAGELFF; DNA: TGTGCCAGCAGCCCTGGACTAGCCGCCGGGGAGCTGTTTTTT; size: NA; V: TRBV7-3; J: TRBJ2-2; D: TRBD2
CDR3: CASSLRSQGETQYF; DNA: TGTGCCAGCAGCTTAAGGAGTCAGGGGGAGACCCAGTACTTC; size: NA; V: TRBV13; J: TRBJ2-5; D: NA
CDR3: CASSYTGPEGGYTF; DNA: TGTGCCAGCAGTTACACGGGCCCCGAAGGGGGCTACACCTTC; size: NA; V: TRBV6-5; J: TRBJ1-2; D: NA
CDR3: CASSLQDLGLNTEAFF; DNA: TGTGCCAGCTCATTGCAGGACTTAGGCTTGAACACTGAAGCTTTCTTT; size: once; V: TRBV18; J: TRBJ1-1; D: NA
CDR3: CSVESGYTF; DNA: TGCAGCGTTGAAAGTGGCTACACCTTC; size: NA; V: TRBV29-1; J: TRBJ1-2; D: NA
CDR3: CASSTGQGGGYEQYF; DNA: TGTGCCAGCAGTACTGGACAGGGGGGAGGTTACGAGCAGTACTTC; size: NA; V: TRBV6-5; J: TRBJ2-7; D: TRBD1
CDR3: CASSPRGQGTEAFF; DNA: TGTGCCAGCTCACCGAGGGGACAGGGAACTGAAGCTTTCTTT; size: once; V: TRBV18; J: TRBJ1-1; D: TRBD1
CDR3: CASSLFGGGSDTQYF; DNA: TGTGCCAGCAGCTTATTTGGGGGGGGGTCAGATACGCAGTATTTT; size: NA; V: TRBV7-2; J: TRBJ2-3; D: TRBD2
CDR3: CASILLVNTEAFF; DNA: TGTGCCAGCATTTTACTGGTGAACACTGAAGCTTTCTTT; size: NA; V: TRBV6-6; J: TRBJ1-1; D: NA
CDR3: CATSAVGGGRETQYF; DNA: TGTGCCACCAGTGCCGTTGGGGGGGGCCGTGAGACCCAGTACTTC; size: NA; V: TRBV24-1; J: TRBJ2-5; D: NA
CDR3: CASSVAGGDGNTIYF; DNA: TGTGCCAGCAGCGTAGCGGGGGGCGACGGAAACACCATATATTTT; size: NA; V: TRBV9; J: TRBJ1-3; D: NA
CDR3: CASSRKGGTEAFF; DNA: TGTGCCAGCAGCAGGAAGGGAGGAACTGAAGCTTTCTTT; size: NA; V: TRBV7-9; J: TRBJ1-1; D: NA
CDR3: CASSLGTGANQPQHF; DNA: TGCGCCAGCAGCTTGGGGACAGGGGCCAATCAGCCCCAGCATTTT; size: once; V: TRBV5-1; J: TRBJ1-5; D: TRBD1
CDR3: CATSDFGTQYF; DNA: TGTGCCACCAGTGATTTCGGTACGCAGTATTTT; size: NA; V: TRBV24-1; J: TRBJ2-3; D: NA
CDR3: CASSLVGSRSTDTQYF; DNA: TGTGCCAGCAGCTTAGTGGGCAGCCGCAGCACAGATACGCAGTATTTT; size: NA; V: TRBV7-9; J: TRBJ2-3; D: NA
CDR3: CASSADRADEQYF; DNA: TGTGCCAGCAGCGCAGACAGGGCCGACGAGCAGTACTTC; size: NA; V: TRBV5-6; J: TRBJ2-7; D: TRBD1
CDR3: CASSQGGSNEQFF; DNA: TGTGCCAGCAGTCAAGGGGGCTCGAATGAGCAGTTCTTC; size: once; V: TRBV3-1/TRBV3-2; J: TRBJ2-1; D: TRBD1
CDR3: CASSLGGRGNSPLHF; DNA: TGCGCCAGCAGCTTGGGCGGCAGAGGTAATTCACCCCTCCACTTT; size: NA; V: TRBV5-1; J: TRBJ1-6; D: NA
CDR3: CATSETRGQETQYF; DNA: TGTGCCACCAGTGAGACGAGGGGGCAAGAGACCCAGTACTTC; size: few; V: TRBV24-1; J: TRBJ2-5; D: NA
CDR3: CASSSLTGRKVTGELFF; DNA: TGTGCCAGCAGCTCCTTAACCGGGAGAAAAGTTACCGGGGAGCTGTTTTTT; size: once; V: TRBV13; J: TRBJ2-2; D: NA
CDR3: CASSEGTSGANVLTF; DNA: TGTGCCAGCAGTGAAGGTACCTCTGGGGCCAACGTCCTGACTTTC; size: NA; V: TRBV2; J: TRBJ2-6; D: NA
CDR3: CASSLVTVDLLPSPGQNTGELFF; DNA: TGCGCCAGCAGCTTAGTGACCGTTGATCTACTCCCCTCTCCGGGGCAGAACACCGGGGAGCTGTTTTTT; size: NA; V: TRBV5-1; J: TRBJ2-2; D: NA
CDR3: CASSLMSGTTPGELFF; DNA: TGTGCCAGCAGCTTAATGTCAGGCACCACCCCCGGGGAGCTGTTTTTT; size: NA; V: TRBV11-1; J: TRBJ2-2; D: NA
CDR3: CASSLVSNYGYTF; DNA: TGTGCCAGCAGCTTAGTCTCAAACTATGGCTACACCTTC; size: NA; V: TRBV7-9; J: TRBJ1-2; D: NA
CDR3: CASSEWGPPEGGYTF; DNA: TGTGCCAGCAGTGAGTGGGGCCCGCCCGAAGGTGGCTACACCTTC; size: NA; V: TRBV2; J: TRBJ1-2; D: NA
CDR3: CASSLESGGETQYF; DNA: TGTGCCAGCAGCTTGGAGTCAGGTGGGGAGACCCAGTACTTC; size: NA; V: TRBV5-5; J: TRBJ2-5; D: NA
CDR3: CASSAITDTQYF; DNA: TGTGCCAGCAGTGCGATCACAGATACGCAGTATTTT; size: once; V: TRBV12-3/TRBV12-4; J: TRBJ2-3; D: NA
CDR3: CASSRDRVYGYTF; DNA: TGTGCCAGCAGCCGAGACAGGGTTTATGGCTACACCTTC; size: NA; V: TRBV7-2; J: TRBJ1-2; D: TRBD1
CDR3: CASSPSVSGGPQETQYF; DNA: TGCGCCAGCAGCCCAAGTGTTAGCGGGGGGCCGCAAGAGACCCAGTACTTC; size: NA; V: TRBV4-1; J: TRBJ2-5; D: TRBD2
CDR3: CASSLSNGGNTIYF; DNA: TGTGCCAGCAGCTTATCGAACGGGGGAAACACCATATATTTT; size: NA; V: TRBV7-2; J: TRBJ1-3; D: NA
CDR3: CASSQNDNQETQYF; DNA: TGCGCCAGCAGCCAAAATGACAACCAAGAGACCCAGTACTTC; size: NA; V: TRBV4-1; J: TRBJ2-5; D: NA
CDR3: CAISEGGYPGELFF; DNA: TGTGCCATCAGTGAGGGGGGCTACCCCGGGGAGCTGTTTTTT; size: NA; V: TRBV10-3; J: TRBJ2-2; D: NA
CDR3: CASRQGVNYGYTF; DNA: TGTGCCAGCAGACAGGGGGTGAACTATGGCTACACCTTC; size: NA; V: TRBV14; J: TRBJ1-2; D: TRBD1
CDR3: CASSLGLGISYEQYF; DNA: TGCGCCAGCAGCTTGGGGCTAGGAATCTCCTACGAGCAGTACTTC; size: NA; V: TRBV5-1; J: TRBJ2-7; D: NA
CDR3: CASSFSTGTNTGELFF; DNA: TGTGCCAGCAGTTTCTCCACAGGGACGAACACCGGGGAGCTGTTTTTT; size: NA; V: TRBV6-5; J: TRBJ2-2; D: NA
CDR3: CASSEMGETEAFF; DNA: TGTGCCAGCAGTGAAATGGGGGAGACTGAAGCTTTCTTT; size: NA; V: TRBV6-1; J: TRBJ1-1; D: NA
CDR3: CASSLKPGTLNYNEQFF; DNA: TGTGCCAGCAGCTTGAAACCCGGGACACTAAACTACAATGAGCAGTTCTTC; size: NA; V: TRBV5-8; J: TRBJ2-1; D: NA
CDR3: CATSDPGPTIQETQYF; DNA: TGTGCCACCAGTGACCCCGGACCCACGATCCAAGAGACCCAGTACTTC; size: NA; V: TRBV24-1; J: TRBJ2-5; D: NA
CDR3: CASSELNTQGYGYTF; DNA: TGTGCCAGCAGTGAACTCAATACGCAGGGGTATGGCTACACCTTC; size: NA; V: TRBV6-1; J: TRBJ1-2; D: NA
CDR3: CASSFGAQLEFNEQFF; DNA: TGTGCCAGCAGCTTCGGTGCACAACTCGAATTTAATGAGCAGTTCTTC; size: NA; V: TRBV7-9; J: TRBJ2-1; D: NA
CDR3: CASSILPPGTYNEQFF; DNA: TGTGCCAGTAGTATATTGCCCCCGGGGACATACAATGAGCAGTTCTTC; size: NA; V: TRBV19; J: TRBJ2-1; D: NA
CDR3: CASSSSFNEQFF; DNA: TGTGCCAGTTCTTCCTCATTTAATGAGCAGTTCTTC; size: NA; V: TRBV9; J: TRBJ2-1; D: NA